The 9 T cell receptor beta chains reported below all come from one sample, sequenced in a study of identical twins. A single record per CDR3 protein comes from TCRdb applying MiXCR to the 5' RACE reads. The sample includes more than 600,000 distinct CDR3 sequences, roughly 18% of them seen just once. In addition, the sample was reused for a study of T cells expressing NK-cell markers.

Sequencing used PBMCs. These receptor sequences come from a woman under 30 in good health.

This clonotype was counted between two and nine times. The chain combines TRBV7-3 with TRBJ2-1; 11 bases map to TRBD2. The CDR3 length is 15 residues. The germline V gene encodes CDR1 SGHTA and CDR2 FQGTGA. V shed 5 bases and J 7 bases; nucleotides not matched to a gene: 7. As DNA, the CDR3 is TGTGCCAGCAGCCCCATAGCGGGGGGGCTGAATGAGCAGTTCTTC. The encoded protein is CASSPIAGGLNEQFF.

V gene TRBV4-1 combines with J gene TRBJ1-5; D gene uncertain. Germline CDR1 and CDR2: MGHRA and YSYEKL. This CDR3 is 16 amino acids long. V was trimmed by 0 bases and J by 0 bases, leaving 9 bases between them. The CDR3 loop reads CASSQEAFYSNQPQHF. The DNA for the CDR3 is TGCGCCAGCAGCCAAGAGGCCTTTTATAGCAATCAGCCCCAGCATTTT.

The chain combines TRBV6-5 with TRBJ1-4; D gene uncertain. This CDR3 contains 15 residues. Trimming cost V 0 bases and J 5 bases, with 10 bases left between them. Germline CDR1 MNHEY, CDR2 SVGAGI. CDR3 nucleotide sequence: TGTGCCAGCAGTTACTCGCCCGGACCAAATGAAAAACTGTTTTTT. Translation gives CASSYSPGPNEKLFF.

CDR3 nucleotides: TGCAGCGTGCCCGGACAAAAGGAAGGCGAGCAGTACTTC. This codes for CSVPGQKEGEQYF. The chain is built from TRBV29-1 and TRBJ2-7, with D perhaps matching TRBD1 (5 bases). The CDR3 runs 13 residues. The V end lost 6 bases, the J end lost 6 bases, and 18 bases lay between the germline ends. Germline assignment: CDR1 SQVTM and CDR2 ANQGSEA.

This clonotype was recorded many times. This chain connects TRBV12-3 or TRBV12-4 to TRBJ1-1; D unresolved. The length of the CDR3 is 13 residues. Trimming took 5 bases from V and 3 from J, leaving 10 bases between them. The chain's CDR3 is CASSVHGHTEAFF. As DNA, the CDR3 is TGTGCCAGCAGTGTACACGGTCACACTGAAGCTTTCTTT.

In its sample, this clonotype was seen a few times. This sequence joins TRBV3-1 and TRBJ2-7; no clear D. The CDR3 covers 12 residues. CDR1 is LGHDT and CDR2 is YNNKEL in the germline V gene (reference sequence). The V and J ends lost 2 bases and 6 bases respectively, with 8 bases between them. The CDR3 DNA follows: TGTGCCAGCAGCCAAACCGACCGCGAGCAGTACTTC. Its protein product is CASSQTDREQYF.

This clonotype appeared a few times. The rearrangement uses TRBV10-3 and TRBJ1-4; D is ambiguous. CDR3 length equals 15 residues. CDR1 is ENHRY, CDR2 SYGVKD, per germline. Trimming pared 0 bases from V and 8 bases from J, leaving 13 bases between. CDR3 DNA sequence: TGTGCCATCAGTGAGTCTCCTGGGAATGACGAAAAACTGTTTTTT. This sequence encodes CAISESPGNDEKLFF.

J is TRBJ2-1 and V is TRBV9; D unresolved. Trimming stripped 0 bases from V and 2 bases from J, with 9 bases between. This CDR3 has 15 residues. Germline V gene sequence: CDR1 SGDLS, CDR2 YYNGEE. The DNA for the CDR3 is TGTGCCAGCAGCGTAGATCCCAAGACCTACAATGAGCAGTTCTTC. Amino acid sequence: CASSVDPKTYNEQFF.

This clonotype was counted at least ten times. The chain carries TRBV7-9 and TRBJ2-7; D ambiguous. CDR3 length equals 11 residues. Trimming removed 2 bases from V and 5 bases from J, with 4 bases in between. Germline-derived CDR1 and CDR2 are SEHNR and FQNEAQ (reference sequence). In DNA form, the CDR3 reads TGTGCCAGCAGCTTATTGCACGAGCAGTACTTC. It translates to CASSLLHEQYF.